The 2 T cell receptor beta chains in this list originate from one sample, sequenced in a study of shared T cell receptors in the human thymus. Some clones are missing from TCRdb's copy, which holds only in-frame ones; the method was immunoSEQ multiplex PCR. Here the sample spans 600,000 to 900,000 clones, 70% to 90% being singletons. The same specimen was also included in a second study, on human thymus T cells.

Sample: thymocytes. All receptors come from a girl under two years old with a congenital heart defect.

The CDR3, as DNA: TGCGCCAGCAGCATCCGGGACAGTGGGTACGAGCAGTACTTC. Its protein product is CASSIRDSGYEQYF. This chain connects TRBV5-1 to TRBJ2-7; 7 bases are shared with TRBD1. The CDR3 sequence is 14 residues long. The V and J ends lost 4 bases and 4 bases, in that order; junction bases with no gene match: 8. The germline V gene encodes CDR1 SGHRS and CDR2 YFSETQ.

Notes on this clone: The same CDR3 arises from other DNA sequences in this sample as well. The J gene is TRBJ1-6, the V gene TRBV6-9; a possible D gene is TRBD1 (5 bases). Trimming removed 1 base at V and 0 bases at J, with 19 bases between. CDR3 length: 20 amino acids. Per germline, CDR1 MNHGY and CDR2 SVAAGI. In DNA, the CDR3 is TGTGCCAGCAGTTATTTGCGGGGCATTACGAATTCCTCCTATAATTCACCCCTCCACTTT. Its translation is CASSYLRGITNSSYNSPLHF.